The 27 T cell receptor beta chains below were found in one sample sequenced in a study of T cells after yellow fever vaccination. TCRdb reanalysed the 5' RACE reads using MiXCR and keeps one entry per CDR3 protein. The data show hundreds of thousands of distinct CDR3 sequences, with roughly a sixth seen just once and 15% to 20% held by the top ten. The sample was PBMCs, taken before the yellow fever booster vaccination. The receptor set was obtained from a man between 18 and 35 years old who received the YFV17D yellow fever vaccine.

The V and J genes are TRBV9 and TRBJ2-2; D possibly corresponds to TRBD1 (6 bases). The CDR3 runs 16 residues. The germline V gene encodes CDR1 SGDLS and CDR2 YYNGEE. V lost 4 bases and J lost 4, with 17 bases in between. The CDR3 protein is CASSLSRDTGTGELFF. The CDR3 bases are TGTGCCAGCAGCTTGTCCCGGGACACCGGCACCGGGGAGCTGTTTTTT. The entire variable domain, with the rest obtained from reference TRBV9 and TRBJ2-2, is as follows: DSGVTQTPKHLITATGQRVTLRCSPRSGDLSVYWYQQSLDQGLQFLIQYYNGEERAKGNILERFSAQQFPDLHSELNLSSLELGDSALYFCASSLSRDTGTGELFFGEGSRLTVL.

V usage is TRBV6-2 or TRBV6-3 and J usage is TRBJ2-5; D ambiguous. Per the germline V gene, CDR1 is MNHEY and CDR2 is SVGEGT. V shed 1 base and J shed 1 base, with 10 bases lying between them. This CDR3 comprises 15 residues. The CDR3 coding sequence is TGTGCCAGCAGTTACTTGTCGAACTCCCAAGAGACCCAGTACTTC. Its protein is CASSYLSNSQETQYF.

This clonotype occurred a few times. Germline and junction disagree at one end, which may indicate a read error. This chain connects TRBV20-1 to TRBJ1-1; D perhaps matches TRBD1 (5 bases). Germline lookup yields CDR1 DFQATT and CDR2 SNEGSKA (reference sequence). The CDR3 is 10 residues long. The CDR3 here is CSARDPGTVF. In DNA, the CDR3 is TGCAGTGCTAGAGACCCAGGGACGGTCTTT.

The V and J genes are TRBV5-5 and TRBJ2-1; TRBD1 agrees at 8 bases. The CDR3 totals 15 residues. Trimming removed 0 bases from V and 7 bases from J; junction bases left unmatched: 6. Germline-derived CDR1 and CDR2 are SGHKS and YYEKEE (reference sequence). This CDR3 reads CASSLGTGWLNEQFF. DNA for the CDR3: TGTGCCAGCAGCTTGGGGACAGGGTGGTTAAATGAGCAGTTCTTC.

This clonotype turned up a few times. This rearrangement joins TRBV10-3 to TRBJ1-1; tentative D call: TRBD1 (6 bases). Trimming removed 7 bases from V and 1 base from J, with 13 bases in between. This CDR3 comprises 14 residues. Per the germline V gene, CDR1 is ENHRY and CDR2 is SYGVKD. Written as DNA, the CDR3 is TGTGCCATCACCCCGGACAGCAAGAACACTGAAGCTTTCTTT. This codes for CAITPDSKNTEAFF.

The V call is TRBV9, the J call TRBJ2-6, with D unresolved. Germline assignment: CDR1 SGDLS and CDR2 YYNGEE. The CDR3 runs to 18 residues. Trimming removed 0 bases at V and 0 bases at J, with 13 bases between. CDR3 region: CASSVAPNPDSGANVLTF. The CDR3 DNA reads as TGTGCCAGCAGCGTAGCCCCCAACCCCGACTCTGGGGCCAACGTCCTGACTTTC.

The chain carries TRBV4-1 and TRBJ2-3; D gene ambiguous. V dropped 3 bases and J dropped 1 base, with 17 bases sitting between them. The CDR3 spans 17 residues. CDR1 and CDR2 from the germline V gene are MGHRA and YSYEKL. This CDR3 reads CASSQRNVGSGTDTQYF. As DNA, the CDR3 is TGCGCCAGCAGCCAGCGCAATGTGGGGTCAGGCACAGATACGCAGTATTTT.

This clonotype was counted a few times. The rearrangement uses TRBV27 and TRBJ2-1; TRBD1 matches 8 bases. Germline V gene data show CDR1 as MNHEY and CDR2 as SMNVEV (reference sequence). This CDR3 is built from 15 residues. The V and J ends lost 6 bases and 4 bases, in that order; junction bases with no gene match: 8. CDR3: CASSPDRVVYNEQFF. In DNA, the CDR3 is TGTGCCAGCAGCCCGGACAGGGTTGTTTACAATGAGCAGTTCTTC.

The V and J genes are TRBV20-1 and TRBJ1-2, with D tentatively TRBD1 (6 bases). V lost 5 bases, J lost 4 bases, and 14 bases lay in between. CDR3 length: 13 residues. Germline-derived CDR1 and CDR2 are DFQATT and SNEGSKA (reference sequence). This CDR3 is CSAPKRGGYGYTF. Written as DNA, the CDR3 is TGCAGTGCTCCGAAGAGGGGGGGCTATGGCTACACCTTC.

The chain links TRBV6-4 to TRBJ2-1; TRBD2 matches at 11 bases. Per the germline V gene, CDR1 is MRHNA and CDR2 is SNTAGT. The trim removed 8 bases at V and 2 bases at J, leaving 2 bases unmatched. CDR3 length: 14 amino acids. CDR3 DNA: TGTGCCAGCTTACTAGCGGGGGCCTACAATGAGCAGTTCTTC. Its translation: CASLLAGAYNEQFF.

The chain has TRBV29-1 and TRBJ2-3; 13 nucleotides align to TRBD2. Germline trimming cut 2 bases from V and 2 bases from J; bases unmatched to any gene: 7. In germline, CDR1 is SQVTM, CDR2 ANQGSEA. This CDR3 is built from 17 residues. The CDR3 nucleotides are TGCAGCGTTGAATCGGAGACTAGCGGGGGGATCACAGATACGCAGTATTTT. This encodes CSVESETSGGITDTQYF.

The chain's CDR3 is CASSLTAVRDTQYF. The CDR3 DNA reads TGTGCCAGCAGCTTGACAGCGGTCAGAGATACGCAGTATTTT. The rearrangement uses TRBV5-8 and TRBJ2-3, with D tentatively TRBD2 (5 bases). The CDR3 runs to 14 residues. With 1 base removed from V and 5 bases from J, the gap between germline ends came to 11 bases. From germline, CDR1 is SGHTS and CDR2 YDEGEE. Using reference TRBV5-8 and TRBJ2-3 for the parts outside the CDR3, the full variable domain is EAGVTQSPTHLIKTRGQQATLRCSPISGHTSVYWYQQALGLGLQFLLWYDEGEERNRGNFPPRFSGRQFPNYSSELNVNALELEDSALYLCASSLTAVRDTQYFGPGTRLTVL.

This clonotype appeared a few times. V gene TRBV10-2 combines with J gene TRBJ1-5; maybe TRBD1 (5 bases). Trimming shortened V by 3 bases and J by 1 base, and 10 bases separated the two germline ends. Germline V lookup: CDR1 WSHSY, CDR2 SAAADI. The CDR3 consists of 15 residues. The CDR3, as DNA: TGCGCCAGCAGTGACAGGGACCGGAGCAATCAGCCCCAGCATTTT. Translation gives CASSDRDRSNQPQHF.

In this sample, this clonotype turned up a few times. This chain joins TRBV11-2 and TRBJ2-7; 8 bases are shared with TRBD1. The CDR3 spans 15 residues. The germline V gene has CDR1 SGHAT and CDR2 FQNNGV. Trimming took 5 bases from V and 1 from J; bases not matched to a gene: 7. CDR3 protein: CASSPWTGFSYEQYV. DNA for the CDR3: TGTGCCAGCAGCCCCTGGACAGGGTTTTCCTACGAGCAGTACGTC.

The chain combines TRBV7-8 with TRBJ1-1; TRBD1 matches at 8 bases. The V segment lost 2 bases and the J segment 3 bases; nucleotides outside the gene matches: 5. The length of the CDR3 is 15 residues. The germline CDR1 and CDR2 sequences are SGHVS and FQNEAQ. This chain's CDR3 is CASSLQGAIYTEAFF. The CDR3 DNA follows: TGTGCCAGCAGCTTACAGGGGGCTATTTACACTGAAGCTTTCTTT.

The V and J genes are TRBV7-2 and TRBJ2-5; tentatively, D is TRBD2 (6 bases). The CDR3 runs 14 residues. Trimming cost V 6 bases and J 1 base, with 12 bases left between them. Germline-derived CDR1 and CDR2 are SGHTA and FQGNSA. CDR3 sequence (DNA): TGTGCCAGCAGTACGACGGGACTCCAAGAGACCCAGTACTTC. It yields the protein CASSTTGLQETQYF.

This clonotype showed up just a few times. V is TRBV7-8 and J is TRBJ2-7; 9 nucleotides agree with TRBD1. Germline trimming cut 5 bases from V and 3 bases from J; bases unmatched to any gene: 5. This CDR3 has 14 residues. CDR1 and CDR2 from the germline V gene are SGHVS and FQNEAQ. The chain's CDR3 is CASSRGGQGYEQYV. In nucleotides, the CDR3 is TGTGCCAGCAGCCGCGGGGGACAGGGCTACGAGCAGTACGTC.

The chain has TRBV12-3 or TRBV12-4 and TRBJ2-7; D remains ambiguous. The CDR3 contains 11 residues. V was pared by 3 bases and J by 2 bases, with 2 bases between. Here the CDR3 reads CASSLPYEQYF. In DNA, the CDR3 is TGTGCCAGCAGTTTGCCCTACGAGCAGTACTTC.

The V and J genes are TRBV6-1 and TRBJ1-5; D is undetermined. This CDR3 is built from 14 residues. Germline CDR1 and CDR2: MNHNS and SASEGT. V was clipped by 7 bases and J by 0 bases, with 10 bases between them. The CDR3 protein is CASTVTRSNQPQHF. The CDR3 DNA is TGTGCCAGCACCGTAACACGTAGCAATCAGCCCCAGCATTTT.

This clonotype was counted a few times. The V gene is TRBV9, the J gene TRBJ2-3; D could derive from TRBD1 or TRBD2 (7 bases each). Germline assignment: CDR1 SGDLS and CDR2 YYNGEE. CDR3 length: 18 amino acids. V lost 0 bases to trimming and J lost 0 bases, with 17 bases between them. The CDR3 region is CASSVEGAGVSSTDTQYF. CDR3 in DNA: TGTGCCAGCAGCGTAGAGGGGGCGGGAGTCTCTAGCACAGATACGCAGTATTTT.

This clonotype was seen more than once but under ten times. This chain joins TRBV10-3 and TRBJ2-3, with 9 bases that match TRBD2. Germline values: CDR1 ENHRY, CDR2 SYGVKD. This CDR3 is 19 amino acids long. Losses at the gene ends were 7 bases for V and 6 bases for J; bases not matched to a gene: 23. The CDR3 loop is CAIKLRPGGVAGAPDTQYF. CDR3 in DNA: TGTGCCATCAAGCTCCGCCCGGGAGGAGTAGCGGGGGCCCCGGATACGCAGTATTTT.

This clonotype was seen a few times. The rearrangement joins TRBV10-1 to TRBJ2-3; no firm D call. CDR3 length: 12 residues. V lost 2 bases and J 6 bases, leaving 6 bases between the germline ends. The germline V gene has CDR1 WNHNN and CDR2 SYGVQD (reference sequence). The CDR3 spells CASSENSDTQYF. DNA for the CDR3: TGCGCCAGCAGTGAGAACTCTGATACGCAGTATTTT.

This clonotype was counted only a few times. The junction differs from germline at one of its ends, possibly a read error. V is TRBV7-7 and J is TRBJ2-1; the D gene is possibly TRBD1 (6 bases). The V gene's germline CDR1 is SSHAT and CDR2 FNYEAQ (reference sequence). The CDR3 runs 14 residues. CDR3 in DNA: TGTGCTAGCAGCTTAGCTGGCAGGGGACATGAGCAGTTCTTC. Amino acids: CASSLAGRGHEQFF.

This clonotype was counted between two and nine times. V usage is TRBV20-1 and J usage is TRBJ2-5; 8 bases line up with TRBD2. The CDR3 sequence is 14 residues long. V was pared by 3 bases and J by 9 bases, with 12 bases of the junction left unmatched. Germline V gives CDR1 DFQATT, CDR2 SNEGSKA (reference sequence). CDR3 DNA: TGCAGTGCTAGCGGCTCGGGGGGGGGAGGGCCCCAGTACTTC. Amino acid sequence: CSASGSGGGGPQYF.

J is TRBJ1-5 and V is TRBV4-2; D uncertain. The germline gives CDR1 LGHNA, CDR2 YNFKEQ. The V gene lost 2 bases and the J gene lost 2 bases, with 10 bases spanning the gap. The CDR3 is 15 residues long. CDR3 DNA: TGTGCCAGCAGCCAAAGAGGGATCGGCAATCAGCCCCAGCATTTT. It yields the protein CASSQRGIGNQPQHF.

Only a few counts were recorded for this clonotype. The junction differs from germline at one of its ends, possibly a read error. The chain carries TRBV7-9 and TRBJ1-1; unclear D gene. CDR1 is SEHNR, CDR2 FQNEAQ, per germline (reference sequence). The CDR3 runs 12 residues. The CDR3 region has the DNA TGTGCCAGCAGCCCGACCCTTCCTGGGGATTCGTTT. This encodes CASSPTLPGDSF. The full variable domain, completed using reference TRBV7-9 and TRBJ1-1, is DTGVSQNPRHKITKRGQNVTFRCDPISEHNRLYWYRQTLGQGPEFLTYFQNEAQLEKSRLLSDRFSAERPKGSFSTLEIQRTEQGDSAMYLCASSPTLPGDSFGQGTRLTVV.

This clonotype was observed a handful of times. The chain links TRBV9 to TRBJ2-1; the D gene could be TRBD1 or TRBD2 (7 bases each). Germline CDR1 is SGDLS and CDR2 is YYNGEE. V was clipped by 4 bases and J by 3 bases, with 17 bases between them. The CDR3 runs 16 residues. The CDR3 bases are TGTGCCAGCAGCCCGGGGGAGGGGGCTCTCTACAATGAGCAGTTCTTC. Translation: CASSPGEGALYNEQFF.